This paragraph covers one T cell receptor (beta chain) sequence. This clonotype was seen repeatedly, ten times or more. The antigen it binds to is not known. Per-base qualities were not stored, and no clone one base away is much larger. Its CDR3 holds 15 amino acids, cysteine through phenylalanine. Just the 45-base CDR3 DNA is kept, in frame starting at base 1. V ends up 7 bases short and J 6 bases short, with an unmatched junction base count of 14. The sample is drawn from a study of patients and donors after allogeneic stem cell transplantation (dated by TCRdb to about 2020). The library was prepared using RT-PCR. TCRdb lists the instrument as NextSeq 550. TCRdb passed the public sequencing reads through fastp at Q25 and MiXCR, retaining productive beta sequences. Identical CDR3 protein sequences are pooled into one entry, listed with their most common genes and DNA. A total of about 410,000 distinct CDR3 sequences appear in this sample, roughly 16% of them only once. In total, the top ten clones hold 7% to 7.5% of the sample.

The sequenced sample consisted of blood, either unsorted or a sorted T cell fraction (not recorded which). This sequence uses TRBV12-3 or TRBV12-4 and TRBJ2-7, and TRBD1 matches 8 of the central bases. The sequence was obtained from a human donor who was either an allogeneic HSCT recipient or a stem cell or donor lymphocyte infusion donor (not recorded which). It is not recorded whose cells these are; they may come from a transplant donor. The nucleotide sequence reads as follows: TGTGCCAGCAAGCCCGGGACAGGCGTCCCTAGCGAGCAGTACTTC. Its protein product is CASKPGTGVPSEQYF.